The sequence of this T cell receptor beta chain was determined in a study of T-cell reconstitution after alpha-beta-depleted transplantation in children listed by TCRdb under 2016. In the study overall: The study quantitatively tracked T-cell immune reconstitution after TCRalphabeta/CD19-depleted allogeneic hematopoietic cell transplantation in children using TCR repertoire profiling.

V and J lose 0 bases and 2 bases, and a span of 11 bases separates them. From cysteine to phenylalanine, the CDR3 is 16 amino acids long. Only CDR3 DNA is held: 48 bases, read in frame from base 1. Sequences SGHRS (CDR1) and YFSETQ (CDR2) are obtained from the germline V gene. On this clonotype: Its antigen specificity is not known. Base quality data are lacking; no much larger clone is found one base away.

Libraries were constructed by PCR. Sequencing relied on an Illumina HiSeq 2500. TCR libraries were prepared with molecular barcoding, using unique molecular identifiers to normalize TCRbeta repertoire quantification. The public reads were quality trimmed at Q25 with fastp and then assembled into clones with MiXCR by TCRdb, keeping productive beta chains. Entries that share a CDR3 protein sequence are merged under the most common genes and DNA. The sample profile shows over 70,000 distinct CDR3 sequences; more than 10% of them were found once. Together, the top ten hold about 14% of the sample. This clonotype originated in a human donor who donated a stem cell graft to a child with inherited bone marrow failure. This material consisted of PBMCs from the stem cell graft donor, taken from the stem cell graft. This sequence uses TRBV5-1 and TRBJ2-2; the D gene is unclear. The CDR3 region has the sequence CASSLDMPLNTGELFF. The bases read TGCGCCAGCAGCTTGGACATGCCCCTAAACACCGGGGAGCTGTTTTTT.